The 25 T cell receptor beta chains below come from one sample, sequenced in a study of beta chain features in type 1 diabetes (dated by TCRdb to 2016 to 2019). Overall study results and their limits: A moderate but significant shortening of TCRB CDR3 length was observed in type 1 diabetes patients in all four CD4+ subsets.

Libraries were made using the immunoSEQ multiplex PCR assay. The entire isolated RNA was reverse transcribed using the High Capacity cDNA Reverse Transcription Kit, and thus expressed TCRB transcripts were sequenced. In its TCRdb copy, this immuneACCESS table keeps in-frame sequences only and misses some clones. Where compared with another copy, unresolved V genes explain less than half of these, and the others have no known cause. This sample has about 650,000 clones in its table, and roughly 12% of those were observed once. Together, the top ten hold 0.095% to 0.15% of the sample. Antigen specificity for these receptors is unknown. The material sequenced was naive CD4+ T cells from blood. The cell subset or site label corresponds to: true naive CD4+ T cells. All receptors come from a man under 40 with type 1 diabetes.

The V and J genes are TRBV30 and TRBJ2-7, with D hard to call. Germline lookup yields CDR1 GTSNPN and CDR2 SVGIG (reference sequence). The V end was cut by 1 base, the J end by 11 bases, with 12 bases between. The CDR3 has 11 amino acids. In DNA form, the CDR3 reads TGTGCCTGGAGTGCCCTACTTAGGAAGTACTTC. It specifies CAWSALLRKYF.

This chain uses TRBV11-2 with TRBJ2-1; 9 nucleotides agree with TRBD2. The CDR3 is 17 residues long. V lost 0 bases and J lost 4; bases outside the gene matches: 7. Germline V gene data show CDR1 as SGHAT and CDR2 as FQNNGV. DNA of the CDR3: TGTGCCAGCAGCTTAGATACCCGGGCGGGGGGGTACAATGAGCAGTTCTTC. Translated, it gives CASSLDTRAGGYNEQFF.

J is TRBJ1-2 and V is TRBV6-5; D not resolved. Looked up from germline, CDR1 is MNHEY and CDR2 is SVGAGI. V was trimmed by 0 bases and J by 2 bases, leaving 13 bases between them. The CDR3 spans 16 residues. The CDR3 loop is CASSYSSPGINYGYTF. As DNA, the CDR3 is TGTGCCAGCAGTTACTCGTCCCCAGGCATCAACTATGGCTACACCTTC.

In its sample, this clone was seen a few times. Other DNA sequences in this specimen translate into the identical CDR3. The V gene is TRBV9, the J gene TRBJ2-3; the D gene is possibly TRBD2 (5 bases). Germline V CDR1 and CDR2: SGDLS, YYNGEE. V shed 0 bases and J shed 1 base, with 9 bases lying between them. This CDR3 has 15 residues. This CDR3 reads CASSVAGGGTDTQYF. CDR3 DNA: TGTGCCAGCAGCGTAGCCGGAGGAGGCACAGATACGCAGTATTTT.

This chain connects TRBV25-1 to TRBJ1-2; D gene unclear. The CDR3 is made up of 17 amino acids. Germline CDR1 and CDR2: MGHDK and SYGVNS. V lost 3 bases and J lost 4, with 21 bases in between. CDR3 coding DNA: TGTGCCAGCAGTGACAGTTATGAGCAGGCGGAGGTCTATGGCTACACCTTC. Protein: CASSDSYEQAEVYGYTF.

This clone has just a few counts. The chain uses TRBV4-3 and TRBJ2-2; 8 bases align to TRBD2. The V gene's germline CDR1 is LGHNA and CDR2 YSLEER. CDR3 length: 19 amino acids. The junction had 9 bases not matched to a gene; V was cut back by 0 bases and J by 0 bases. The CDR3 bases are TGCGCCAGCAGCCAAGATCGGATAGCGGGGATCACGAACACCGGGGAGCTGTTTTTT. Translation: CASSQDRIAGITNTGELFF.

This chain joins TRBV29-1 and TRBJ1-1; D might be TRBD1 (5 bases). The CDR3 spans 14 residues. Germline CDR1 reads SQVTM; CDR2 reads ANQGSEA. V shed 5 bases and J shed 4 bases, with 17 bases lying between them. CDR3 loop: CSVLIRQGGTEAFF. DNA for the CDR3: TGCAGCGTTCTTATAAGGCAGGGAGGCACTGAAGCTTTCTTT.

This clone was observed a few times. V gene TRBV11-3 combines with J gene TRBJ2-7; 8 bases line up with TRBD2. The CDR3 totals 14 residues. Germline V gives CDR1 SGHNT, CDR2 YENEEA. Trimming removed 5 bases from V and 5 bases from J; junction bases left unmatched: 8. The CDR3 protein is CASSPGGAKNEQYF. The CDR3, as DNA: TGTGCCAGCAGCCCCGGGGGGGCGAAGAACGAGCAGTACTTC.

V gene TRBV7-2 combines with J gene TRBJ2-7; a weak D match, TRBD1 (6 bases). The germline V gene has CDR1 SGHTA and CDR2 FQGNSA. There are 15 residues in the CDR3. Between the trimmed V and J ends, which lost 0 bases and 1 base, there was a span of 10 bases. The CDR3 here is CASSLASTGSYEQYF. The CDR3 nucleotides are TGTGCCAGCAGCTTAGCCTCGACAGGATCCTACGAGCAGTACTTC.

V and J are TRBV28 and TRBJ2-7; TRBD2 is a possible D gene (5 bases). CDR3 length: 12 amino acids. The germline V and J ends were trimmed by 4 bases and 5 bases, with 9 bases remaining between them. The V gene's germline CDR1 is MDHEN and CDR2 SYDVKM. The CDR3 protein is CASSSYGDEQYF. For the CDR3, the DNA is TGTGCCAGCAGTTCCTACGGGGACGAGCAGTACTTC.

The chain recombines TRBV7-2 with TRBJ2-6, with 9 bases aligning to TRBD1. CDR3 length: 19 residues. V lost 4 bases, J lost 2 bases, and 12 bases stayed unmatched. CDR1 SGHTA and CDR2 FQGNSA come from the germline V gene. CDR3 region: CASSSQPTGGAAGANVLTF. The CDR3, as DNA: TGTGCCAGCAGCTCTCAGCCCACAGGGGGCGCGGCTGGGGCCAACGTCCTGACTTTC.

This clone was observed a few times. V gene TRBV7-9 combines with J gene TRBJ1-2; 10 nucleotides line up with TRBD1. J lost 7 bases, V lost 4 bases, and 6 bases had no gene match. The CDR3 is made up of 14 amino acids. The germline gives CDR1 SEHNR, CDR2 FQNEAQ (reference sequence). This CDR3 is CASSSWDRGGGYTF. The CDR3 DNA reads as TGTGCCAGCAGCTCATGGGACAGGGGAGGTGGCTACACCTTC.

This clone was seen a handful of times. The sample carries other DNA sequences with the same CDR3. This sequence joins TRBV5-6 and TRBJ1-5; possibly TRBD1 for D (5 bases). Trimming stripped 0 bases from V and 3 bases from J, with 10 bases between. Germline CDR1 SGHDT, CDR2 YYEEEE. The CDR3 is 15 residues long. CDR3 sequence (DNA): TGTGCCAGCAGCTTGGGGCAGGGAAACAATCAGCCCCAGCATTTT. Translated, it gives CASSLGQGNNQPQHF.

The rearrangement links TRBV7-2 to TRBJ1-5; D is uncertain. V lost 5 bases to trimming and J lost 13 bases, with 15 bases between them. The length of the CDR3 is 12 residues. CDR1 is SGHTA and CDR2 is FQGNSA in the germline V gene. CDR3 in amino acids: CASSPGTPPQHF. CDR3 nucleotides: TGTGCCAGCAGCCCCGGCACTCCGCCACAGCATTTT.

The chain combines TRBV9 with TRBJ2-3, with D uncertain. This CDR3 contains 15 residues. CDR1 and CDR2 from the germline V gene are SGDLS and YYNGEE. V was shortened by 4 bases and J by 1 base, with 13 bases between the two germline ends. The CDR3 region is CASSPFTAGTDTQYF. The CDR3 DNA sequence: TGTGCCAGCAGCCCATTCACGGCAGGCACAGATACGCAGTATTTT.

This clone was observed a few times. The V call is TRBV19, the J call TRBJ1-3; D not resolved. The CDR3 consists of 15 residues. Germline CDR1 LNHDA, CDR2 SQIVND (reference sequence). Trimming took off 7 bases at V and 0 bases at J, with 13 bases between the two ends. The CDR3 is CASTADVSSGNTIYF. The CDR3, as DNA: TGTGCCAGTACCGCGGACGTGAGCTCTGGAAACACCATATATTTT. The full variable domain, in which reference TRBV19 and TRBJ1-3 provide the parts outside the CDR3, is DGGITQSPKYLFRKEGQNVTLSCEQNLNHDAMYWYRQDPGQGLRLIYYSQIVNDFQKGDIAEGYSVSREKKESFPLTVTSAQKNPTAFYLCASTADVSSGNTIYFGEGSWLTVV.

This chain links TRBV2 with TRBJ2-3; D is undetermined. Trimming stripped 6 bases from V and 0 bases from J, with 10 bases between. The CDR3 spans 14 residues. Germline V gene lookup returns CDR1 SNHLY and CDR2 FYNNEI. CDR3 loop: CASRETSSTDTQYF. CDR3 sequence (DNA): TGTGCCAGCAGGGAGACGTCTAGCACAGATACGCAGTATTTT.

This clone has only a few counts. This sequence joins TRBV9 and TRBJ1-4; perhaps TRBD1 as D (6 bases). CDR1 and CDR2 from the germline V gene are SGDLS and YYNGEE. Trimming took 3 bases from V and 1 from J, leaving 10 bases between them. There are 15 residues in the CDR3. The CDR3 here is CASSAQQGTNEKLFF. CDR3 coding DNA: TGTGCCAGCAGCGCCCAACAGGGAACTAATGAAAAACTGTTTTTT. The whole variable domain, filled in from reference TRBV9 and TRBJ1-4, reads DSGVTQTPKHLITATGQRVTLRCSPRSGDLSVYWYQQSLDQGLQFLIQYYNGEERAKGNILERFSAQQFPDLHSELNLSSLELGDSALYFCASSAQQGTNEKLFFGSGTQLSVL.

This chain joins TRBV11-2 and TRBJ1-6; TRBD1 agrees at 7 bases. The germline V gene encodes CDR1 SGHAT and CDR2 FQNNGV. This CDR3 comprises 17 residues. V lost 1 base to trimming and J lost 3 bases; unmatched junction nucleotides: 6. The CDR3 protein is CASSLGVGTDYNSPLHF. CDR3 coding DNA: TGTGCCAGCAGCTTAGGAGTTGGGACAGACTATAATTCACCCCTCCACTTT.

This clone was observed a handful of times. V and J are TRBV29-1 and TRBJ1-2; TRBD1 agrees at 8 bases. This CDR3 is 13 amino acids long. V lost 0 bases to trimming and J lost 7 bases; unmatched junction nucleotides: 4. Germline CDR1 is SQVTM and CDR2 is ANQGSEA. The CDR3 DNA follows: TGCAGCGTTGAAGACAGGGGGCATAGTGGCTACACCTTC. Protein: CSVEDRGHSGYTF.

This rearrangement joins TRBV25-1 to TRBJ2-2; 11 bases map to TRBD1. V lost 6 bases to trimming and J lost 0 bases; unmatched junction nucleotides: 6. The CDR3 is 17 amino acids. The V gene's germline CDR1 is MGHDK and CDR2 SYGVNS. CDR3 region: CASRDRGRIANTGELFF. The CDR3 nucleotides are TGTGCCAGCAGGGACAGGGGGCGAATCGCGAACACCGGGGAGCTGTTTTTT. The full variable domain, with the rest looked up from reference TRBV25-1 and TRBJ2-2, is EADIYQTPRYLVIGTGKKITLECSQTMGHDKMYWYQQDPGMELHLIHYSYGVNSTEKGDLSSESTVSRIRTEHFPLTLESARPSHTSQYLCASRDRGRIANTGELFFGEGSRLTVL.

This chain joins TRBV10-3 and TRBJ1-5; 7 bases are a match to TRBD1. Trimming took 2 bases from V and 0 from J; bases not matched to a gene: 7. In germline, CDR1 is ENHRY, CDR2 SYGVKD. The CDR3 is 17 residues long. This chain's CDR3 is CAISEGAQGNSNQPQHF. In DNA, the CDR3 is TGTGCCATCAGTGAGGGCGCACAGGGGAATAGCAATCAGCCCCAGCATTTT.

This clone was seen repeatedly, ten times or more. The chain uses TRBV7-2 and TRBJ2-3; possibly TRBD1 or TRBD2 for D (6 bases each). Germline V CDR1 and CDR2: SGHTA, FQGNSA. This CDR3 comprises 15 residues. V lost 5 bases and J lost 0, with 12 bases in between. This CDR3 is CASSERGPSTDTQYF. In DNA form, the CDR3 reads TGTGCCAGCAGCGAACGGGGGCCGAGCACAGATACGCAGTATTTT. Drawing the rest from reference TRBV7-2 and TRBJ2-3, the complete variable domain is GAGVSQSPSNKVTEKGKDVELRCDPISGHTALYWYRQSLGQGLEFLIYFQGNSAPDKSGLPSDRFSAERTGGSVSTLTIQRTQQEDSAVYLCASSERGPSTDTQYFGPGTRLTVL.

The V and J genes are TRBV28 and TRBJ2-7; D is possibly TRBD1 (7 bases). Germline CDR1 is MDHEN and CDR2 is SYDVKM. The V end was cut by 5 bases, the J end by 3 bases, with 20 bases between. This CDR3 is built from 16 residues. The CDR3 protein is CASSPVGGQSFYEQYF. Written as DNA, the CDR3 is TGTGCCAGCAGTCCCGTGGGGGGACAGTCTTTCTACGAGCAGTACTTC.

This clone turned up a few times. The J gene is TRBJ1-6, the V gene TRBV7-2; D uncertain. Trimming took 1 base from V and 8 from J, leaving 15 bases between them. The CDR3 spans 16 residues. Germline values: CDR1 SGHTA, CDR2 FQGNSA. CDR3 in amino acids: CASSLGRADNHSPLHF. The CDR3 DNA is TGTGCCAGCAGCTTAGGCCGGGCAGACAATCATTCACCCCTCCACTTT.